Listed here are 29 T cell receptor beta chains from one sample, sequenced in a study of vaccination and CD4 T cells after COVID-19. TCRdb re-analysed the PCR reads in MiXCR, keeping a single row per CDR3 protein. The table includes about 30,000 distinct CDR3 sequences, 50% detected once. Time point denoted: late sampling 161 to 241 days after vaccination in a few convalescent patients. The material sequenced was CD4+ T cells from blood, taken about 7 months after SARS-CoV-2 vaccination. These TCRs come from a human donor who had recovered from COVID-19.

The J gene is TRBJ2-1, the V gene TRBV7-8; TRBD1 aligns across 7 bases. The junction had 7 bases not matched to a gene; V was cut back by 4 bases and J by 4 bases. This CDR3 region has 15 residues. The germline gives CDR1 SGHVS, CDR2 FQNEAQ. The CDR3 protein is CASSSDRVVYNEQFF. In DNA, the CDR3 is TGTGCCAGCAGCTCCGACAGGGTTGTTTACAATGAGCAGTTCTTC.

V is TRBV28 and J is TRBJ2-1, with 7 nucleotides matching TRBD2. Losses at the gene ends were 8 bases for V and 5 bases for J; bases not matched to a gene: 6. In germline, CDR1 is MDHEN, CDR2 SYDVKM. There are 13 residues in the CDR3. As DNA, the CDR3 is TGTGCCAGCCAGAGCGGGAACAACAATGAGCAGTTCTTC. The encoded protein is CASQSGNNNEQFF.

This clonotype was seen a handful of times. This chain joins TRBV7-8 and TRBJ2-5; 12 bases are shared with TRBD2. V dropped 5 bases and J dropped 5; count of bases not matched to a gene: 6. The CDR3 runs to 15 residues. Germline V CDR1 and CDR2: SGHVS, FQNEAQ. CDR3 region: CASSVTSGSWETQYF. CDR3 nucleotide sequence: TGTGCCAGCAGCGTGACTAGCGGGAGTTGGGAGACCCAGTACTTC.

The chain employs TRBV6-2 or TRBV6-3 and TRBJ2-7; D possibly corresponds to TRBD1 (7 bases). Germline loops: CDR1 MNHEY, CDR2 SVGEGT. V lost 6 bases and J lost 1, with 16 bases in between. The CDR3 has 15 amino acids. CDR3 in DNA: TGTGCCAGCAGGTATTCAGGGGGGCTTTCCTACGAGCAGTACTTC. Amino acids: CASRYSGGLSYEQYF.

The rearrangement links TRBV28 to TRBJ2-3; 8 bases are a match to TRBD1. Looked up from germline, CDR1 is MDHEN and CDR2 is SYDVKM. Trimming took 3 bases from V and 4 from J; bases not matched to a gene: 3. The CDR3 is made up of 14 amino acids. The CDR3: CASSLLTGADTQYF. CDR3 sequence (DNA): TGTGCCAGCAGTTTGTTGACAGGGGCAGATACGCAGTATTTT.

In its sample, this clonotype was seen a few times. V usage is TRBV20-1 and J usage is TRBJ2-4; 8 bases are shared with TRBD2. The germline V gene has CDR1 DFQATT and CDR2 SNEGSKA (reference sequence). J gave up 7 bases and V 0 bases, and 5 bases lay outside the gene matches. CDR3 length: 14 residues. CDR3 region: CSARDRAGANIQYF. For the CDR3, the DNA is TGCAGTGCTAGAGATCGAGCGGGAGCGAACATTCAGTACTTC.

This clonotype was seen more than once but under ten times. This sequence joins TRBV7-2 and TRBJ2-7, with D perhaps given as TRBD1 or TRBD2 (5 bases each). CDR1 is SGHTA and CDR2 is FQGNSA in the germline V gene. The CDR3 sequence is 15 residues long. V was pared by 5 bases and J by 5 bases, with 19 bases between. CDR3 nucleotides: TGTGCCAGCAGCCCCTTTCCCCGGGGCCGCGACGAGCAGTACTTC. Its translation is CASSPFPRGRDEQYF.

This clonotype has a handful of counts. The chain's CDR3 is CASSWGTNTEAFF. The DNA for the CDR3 is TGTGCCAGCAGTTGGGGGACGAACACTGAAGCTTTCTTT. The rearrangement links TRBV27 to TRBJ1-1; a weak D match, TRBD1 (5 bases). V lost 4 bases and J lost 1, with 7 bases in between. This CDR3 region has 13 residues. Germline lookup yields CDR1 MNHEY and CDR2 SMNVEV (reference sequence).

V and J are TRBV10-3 and TRBJ2-7, with D tentatively TRBD2 (6 bases). The CDR3 is 14 amino acids. Looked up from germline, CDR1 is ENHRY and CDR2 is SYGVKD. The V and J ends lost 1 base and 3 bases respectively, with 10 bases between them. The CDR3 DNA reads TGTGCCATCAGTGAGTTGGGGGGAGACTACGAGCAGTACTTC. Encoded protein: CAISELGGDYEQYF.

The rearrangement joins TRBV28 to TRBJ1-1, with D uncertain. This CDR3 region has 16 residues. CDR1 and CDR2 (germline): MDHEN, SYDVKM. V gave up 5 bases and J gave up 0 bases, with 16 bases separating them. CDR3 loop: CASSLPQVAMNTEAFF. The CDR3 coding sequence is TGTGCCAGCAGTCTCCCCCAAGTGGCCATGAACACTGAAGCTTTCTTT.

The V gene is TRBV6-2 or TRBV6-3, the J gene TRBJ1-1; D might be TRBD1 (6 bases). CDR3 length: 14 residues. Trimming shortened V by 7 bases and J by 1 base, and 13 bases separated the two germline ends. The germline V gene has CDR1 MNHEY and CDR2 SVGEGT. CDR3 DNA: TGTGCCAGCATCCGGGGGGGACAGAACACTGAAGCTTTCTTT. Amino acid sequence: CASIRGGQNTEAFF.

In the case of this clonotype: The junction does not match germline at one end; this may be a read error. The rearrangement joins TRBV4-1 to TRBJ2-5, with TRBD2 matching 10 bases. The CDR3 spans 16 residues. CDR1 is MGHRA, CDR2 YSYEKL, per germline. CDR3: CASSQGSGRAGEIQYF. The CDR3, as DNA: TGCGCCAGCAGCCAAGGGAGCGGGAGGGCCGGGGAGATCCAGTACTTC.

This clonotype has just a few counts. This chain links TRBV20-1 with TRBJ1-3; D unresolved. Germline V CDR1 and CDR2: DFQATT, SNEGSKA (reference sequence). This CDR3 is built from 13 residues. The V end lost 2 bases, the J end lost 8 bases, and 13 bases lay between the germline ends. CDR3 amino acids: CSARSKDSYTIYF. In DNA form, the CDR3 reads TGCAGTGCTAGATCTAAGGATAGCTACACCATATATTTT.

This chain joins TRBV20-1 and TRBJ1-1, with TRBD1 matching over 8 bases. The CDR3 contains 16 residues. Germline V gives CDR1 DFQATT, CDR2 SNEGSKA (reference sequence). J gave up 1 base and V 2 bases, and 9 bases lay outside the gene matches. The CDR3 DNA reads TGCAGTGCTAGACCCGCCGGACAGGGCGGGAACACTGAAGCTTTCTTT. Translation: CSARPAGQGGNTEAFF.

The gene calls are TRBV27 and TRBJ2-7; TRBD2 matches at 10 bases. The CDR3 contains 15 residues. V dropped 8 bases and J dropped 3; count of bases not matched to a gene: 10. Per the germline V gene, CDR1 is MNHEY and CDR2 is SMNVEV (reference sequence). CDR3 amino acids: CASARTSGPFYEQYF. CDR3 nucleotides: TGTGCCAGCGCCAGGACTAGCGGACCGTTCTACGAGCAGTACTTC.

The chain links TRBV6-1 to TRBJ2-3, with 9 bases aligning to TRBD2. V shed 1 base and J 2 bases; nucleotides not matched to a gene: 7. Germline assignment: CDR1 MNHNS and CDR2 SASEGT. The CDR3 extends over 17 amino acids. The CDR3 spells CASSEGTLAGYTDTQYF. The DNA for the CDR3 is TGTGCCAGCAGTGAAGGGACTCTAGCGGGGTACACAGATACGCAGTATTTT.

This chain uses TRBV4-1 with TRBJ2-7; 10 bases map to TRBD1. The CDR3 spans 17 residues. Germline CDR1 reads MGHRA; CDR2 reads YSYEKL. V shed 4 bases, J shed 6 bases, and the junction held 15 bases outside the gene matches. This CDR3 reads CASSLWPRGDRGSEQYF. CDR3 sequence (DNA): TGCGCCAGCAGCCTTTGGCCCCGCGGGGACAGGGGTAGCGAGCAGTACTTC.

V and J are TRBV7-3 and TRBJ2-7; TRBD1 might be the D (5 bases). The CDR3 has 13 residues. From germline, CDR1 is SGHTA and CDR2 FQGTGA. V lost 2 bases, J lost 3 bases, and 8 bases lay in between. DNA of the CDR3: TGTGCCAGCAGCTTATTCAGGGACTACGAGCAGTACTTC. Residues: CASSLFRDYEQYF.

This clonotype was seen just once. This chain joins TRBV2 and TRBJ2-7; no reliable D call. From germline, CDR1 is SNHLY and CDR2 FYNNEI. Trimming removed 1 base from V and 0 bases from J, with 10 bases in between. There are 15 residues in the CDR3. As DNA, the CDR3 is TGTGCCAGCAGTGAAGAGTTGCAGTACTCCTACGAGCAGTACTTC. This codes for CASSEELQYSYEQYF.

This clonotype has a handful of counts. This chain connects TRBV20-1 to TRBJ1-2; 7 bases are a match to TRBD1. Unmatched junction bases numbered 10, after V lost 3 bases and J lost 6 bases. Germline values: CDR1 DFQATT, CDR2 SNEGSKA (reference sequence). The CDR3 is 14 residues long. DNA of the CDR3: TGCAGTGCTAGGACAGGGAGGCACTGGGATGGCTACACCTTC. This codes for CSARTGRHWDGYTF.

This rearrangement joins TRBV5-4 to TRBJ2-5; possibly TRBD2 for D (6 bases). The V end was cut by 4 bases, the J end by 5 bases, with 18 bases between. Germline CDR1 and CDR2: SGHNT and YYREEE (reference sequence). This CDR3 has 15 residues. CDR3: CASSRTGTGEETQYF. The CDR3 nucleotides are TGTGCCAGCAGCCGAACCGGGACTGGAGAGGAGACCCAGTACTTC. Filled out from reference TRBV5-4 and TRBJ2-5, the complete variable domain reads ETGVTQSPTHLIKTRGQQVTLRCSSQSGHNTVSWYQQALGQGPQFIFQYYREEENGRGNFPPRFSGLQFPNYSSELNVNALELDDSALYLCASSRTGTGEETQYFGPGTRLLVL.

This clonotype was picked up one time. J is TRBJ2-2 and V is TRBV7-8, with 12 bases fitting TRBD2. Germline V gene sequence: CDR1 SGHVS, CDR2 FQNEAQ. J gave up 7 bases and V 0 bases, and 12 bases lay outside the gene matches. The CDR3 has 19 amino acids. The CDR3 protein is CASSLALAGGPISSGELFF. For the CDR3, the DNA is TGTGCCAGCAGCTTAGCCCTAGCGGGAGGGCCGATAAGTAGCGGGGAGCTGTTTTTT.

Only a few counts were recorded for this clonotype. V and J are TRBV20-1 and TRBJ1-1, with D perhaps TRBD1 (6 bases). V shed 2 bases and J shed 4 bases, with 23 bases lying between them. This CDR3 spans 17 amino acids. The V gene's germline CDR1 is DFQATT and CDR2 SNEGSKA (reference sequence). DNA of the CDR3: TGCAGTGCTAGACCAAACCAGAGGACAGTCTCGGTCACTGAAGCTTTCTTT. Translated, it gives CSARPNQRTVSVTEAFF.

The rearrangement joins TRBV5-6 to TRBJ1-5; D is unresolved. Germline lookup yields CDR1 SGHDT and CDR2 YYEEEE. The CDR3 has 17 residues. V gave up 1 base and J gave up 0 bases, with 14 bases separating them. The CDR3 loop is CASSLFATMVSNQPQHF. The CDR3 nucleotides read TGTGCCAGCAGCTTGTTCGCCACGATGGTTAGCAATCAGCCCCAGCATTTT.

The chain joins TRBV2 to TRBJ2-5; unclear D gene. V lost 6 bases and J lost 2, with 4 bases in between. The germline CDR1 and CDR2 sequences are SNHLY and FYNNEI. CDR3 length equals 11 residues. CDR3 nucleotide sequence: TGTGCCAGCAGCCTTCAAGAGACCCAGTACTTC. Its translation: CASSLQETQYF.

In its sample, this clonotype was seen a few times. The J gene is TRBJ1-2, the V gene TRBV15, with D unclear. Trimming took off 1 base at V and 4 bases at J, with 16 bases between the two ends. CDR3 length: 16 residues. CDR1 is LNHNV, CDR2 YYDKDF, per germline (reference sequence). In DNA, the CDR3 is TGTGCCACCAGCAGAGTAATTGAGGCAGGTTCCTATGGCTACACCTTC. This translates into CATSRVIEAGSYGYTF.

This clonotype was detected only a few times. The gene calls are TRBV7-9 and TRBJ2-5, with D unclear. The CDR3 runs to 13 residues. V lost 4 bases and J 1 base, leaving 7 bases between the germline ends. Germline CDR1 reads SEHNR; CDR2 reads FQNEAQ (reference sequence). The CDR3 coding sequence is TGTGCCAGCAGCTCTTCCCCCCAAGAGACCCAGTACTTC. This gives the protein CASSSSPQETQYF.

This clonotype was detected a few times. This sequence joins TRBV10-2 and TRBJ1-2; 7 bases agree with TRBD1. The trim removed 7 bases at V and 4 bases at J, leaving 3 bases unmatched. CDR1 and CDR2 (germline): WSHSY, SAAADI. This CDR3 is 12 amino acids long. The CDR3 DNA follows: TGCGCCAGCATGAGGGACAGCTATGGCTACACCTTC. Amino acids: CASMRDSYGYTF.

This clonotype is categorized as medium-sized. The J gene is TRBJ1-5, the V gene TRBV6-1, with D possibly matching TRBD1 (5 bases). CDR1 MNHNS and CDR2 SASEGT come from the germline V gene. The CDR3 totals 13 residues. V was cut by 5 bases and J by 3 bases, with 8 bases left in between. This CDR3 is CASSQGFNQPQHF. The CDR3 DNA reads TGTGCCAGCAGTCAGGGTTTCAATCAGCCCCAGCATTTT.